The following is a TCR beta chain sequence with its context. This record comes from a study of control samples from healthy donors and cancer patients. This table comes from immunoSEQ multiplex PCR, and its TCRdb copy is limited to in-frame clones, with some not included. The sample lists about 230,000 clones, roughly four fifths occurring once. This CDR3 is 12 amino acids long. With 1 base removed from V and 10 bases from J, the gap between germline ends came to 10 bases. Germline V gene sequence: CDR1 KGHSH, CDR2 LQKENI. V and J are TRBV18 and TRBJ1-2; the D gene is possibly TRBD1 (6 bases). The source is a woman aged 55-69 years with lung cancer. The sample consisted of PBMCs. CDR3 sequence: CASSPRGGNYTF. The CDR3 region has the DNA TGTGCCAGCTCACCACGAGGGGGAAACTACACCTTC.